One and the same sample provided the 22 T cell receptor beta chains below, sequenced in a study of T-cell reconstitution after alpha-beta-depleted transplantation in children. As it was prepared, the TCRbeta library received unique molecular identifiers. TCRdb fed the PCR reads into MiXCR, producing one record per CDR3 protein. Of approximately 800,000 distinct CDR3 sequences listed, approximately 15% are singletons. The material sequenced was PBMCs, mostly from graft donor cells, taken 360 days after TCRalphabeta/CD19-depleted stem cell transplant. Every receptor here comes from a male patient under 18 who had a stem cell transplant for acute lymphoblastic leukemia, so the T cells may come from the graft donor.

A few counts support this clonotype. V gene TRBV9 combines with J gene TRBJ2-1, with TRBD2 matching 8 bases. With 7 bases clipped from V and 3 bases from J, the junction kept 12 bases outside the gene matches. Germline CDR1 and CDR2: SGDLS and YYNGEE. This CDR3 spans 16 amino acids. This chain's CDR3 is CASLAGPASFYNEQFF. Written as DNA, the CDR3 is TGTGCCAGCTTAGCGGGACCCGCTTCTTTCTACAATGAGCAGTTCTTC.

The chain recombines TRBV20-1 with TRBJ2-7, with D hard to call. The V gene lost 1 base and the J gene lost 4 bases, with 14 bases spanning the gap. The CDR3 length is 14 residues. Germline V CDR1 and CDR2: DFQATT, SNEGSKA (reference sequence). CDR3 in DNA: TGCAGTGCTAGAGTGGTTGCTGATTCGTACGAGCAGTACTTC. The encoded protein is CSARVVADSYEQYF.

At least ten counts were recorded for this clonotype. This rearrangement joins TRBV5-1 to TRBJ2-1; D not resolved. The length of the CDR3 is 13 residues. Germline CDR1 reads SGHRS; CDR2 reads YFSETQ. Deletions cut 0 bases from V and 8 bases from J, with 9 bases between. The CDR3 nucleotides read TGCGCCAGCAGCTTGGCCAGCCGAGATGAGCAGTTCTTC. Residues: CASSLASRDEQFF. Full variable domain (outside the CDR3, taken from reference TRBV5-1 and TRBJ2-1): KAGVTQTPRYLIKTRGQQVTLSCSPISGHRSVSWYQQTPGQGLQFLFEYFSETQRNKGNFPGRFSGRQFSNSRSEMNVSTLELGDSALYLCASSLASRDEQFFGPGTRLTVL.

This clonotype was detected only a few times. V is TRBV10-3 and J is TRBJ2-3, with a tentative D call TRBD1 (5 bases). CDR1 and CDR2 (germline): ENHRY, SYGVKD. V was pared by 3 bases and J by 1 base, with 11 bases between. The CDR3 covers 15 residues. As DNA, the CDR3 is TGTGCCATCAGTGAATCGGACATCGGCACAGATACGCAGTATTTT. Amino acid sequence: CAISESDIGTDTQYF.

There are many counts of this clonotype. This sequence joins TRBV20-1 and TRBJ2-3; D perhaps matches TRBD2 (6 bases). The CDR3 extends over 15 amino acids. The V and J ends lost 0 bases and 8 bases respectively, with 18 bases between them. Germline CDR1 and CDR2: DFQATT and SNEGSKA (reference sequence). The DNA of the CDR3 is TGCAGTGCTAGAGAGGGGGGTCTGCTCCATGGTACGCAGTATTTT. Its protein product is CSAREGGLLHGTQYF.

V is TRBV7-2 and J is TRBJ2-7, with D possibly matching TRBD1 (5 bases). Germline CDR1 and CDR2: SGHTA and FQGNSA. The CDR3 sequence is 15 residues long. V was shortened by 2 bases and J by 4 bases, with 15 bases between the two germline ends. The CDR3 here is CASSLYKGMRYEQYF. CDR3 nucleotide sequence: TGTGCCAGCAGCTTATATAAGGGGATGAGGTACGAGCAGTACTTC.

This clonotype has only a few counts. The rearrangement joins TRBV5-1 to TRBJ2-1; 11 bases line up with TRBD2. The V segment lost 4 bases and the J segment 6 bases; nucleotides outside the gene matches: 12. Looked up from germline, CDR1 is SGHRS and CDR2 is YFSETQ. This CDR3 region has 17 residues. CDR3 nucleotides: TGCGCCAGCAGCCCGAGACTAGCGGGACCCCTCCGCAATGAGCAGTTCTTC. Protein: CASSPRLAGPLRNEQFF.

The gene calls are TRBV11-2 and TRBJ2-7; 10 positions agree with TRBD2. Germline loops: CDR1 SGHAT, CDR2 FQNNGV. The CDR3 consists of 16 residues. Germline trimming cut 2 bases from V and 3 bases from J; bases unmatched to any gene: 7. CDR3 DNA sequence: TGTGCCAGCAGCTTAACCGGACTAGCGGTAATCTACGAGCAGTACTTC. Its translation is CASSLTGLAVIYEQYF.

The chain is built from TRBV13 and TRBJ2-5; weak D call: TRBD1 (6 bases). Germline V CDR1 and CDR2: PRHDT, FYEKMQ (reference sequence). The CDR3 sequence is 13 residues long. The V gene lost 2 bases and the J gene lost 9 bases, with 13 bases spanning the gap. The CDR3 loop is CASSLTGSTSQYF. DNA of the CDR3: TGTGCCAGCAGCTTAACAGGGAGTACGTCCCAGTACTTC.

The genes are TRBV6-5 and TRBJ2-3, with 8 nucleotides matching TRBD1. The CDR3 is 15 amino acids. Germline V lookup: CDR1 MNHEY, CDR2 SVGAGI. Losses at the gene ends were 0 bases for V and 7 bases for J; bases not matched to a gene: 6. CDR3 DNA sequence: TGTGCCAGCAGTTACTCGGACAGGGATTATAATACGCAGTATTTT. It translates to CASSYSDRDYNTQYF.

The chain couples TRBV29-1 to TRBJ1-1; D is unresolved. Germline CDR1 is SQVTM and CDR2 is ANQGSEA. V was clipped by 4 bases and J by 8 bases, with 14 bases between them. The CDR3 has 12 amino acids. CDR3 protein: CSVGGSALEAFF. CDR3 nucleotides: TGCAGCGTTGGAGGGAGCGCATTGGAAGCTTTCTTT.

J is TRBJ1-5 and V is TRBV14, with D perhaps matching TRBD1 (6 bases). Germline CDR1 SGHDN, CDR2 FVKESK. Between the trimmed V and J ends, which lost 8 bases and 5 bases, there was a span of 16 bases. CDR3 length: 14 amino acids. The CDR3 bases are TGTGCCAGCTCGGTCGGGGAGGGGGATCAGCCCCAGCATTTT. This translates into CASSVGEGDQPQHF.

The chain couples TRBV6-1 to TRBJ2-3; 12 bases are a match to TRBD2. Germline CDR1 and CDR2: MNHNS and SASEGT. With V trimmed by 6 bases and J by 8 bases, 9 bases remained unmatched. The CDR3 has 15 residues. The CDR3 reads CASSRQGLAGSTQYF. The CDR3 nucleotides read TGTGCCAGCAGCCGCCAGGGACTAGCGGGCTCTACGCAGTATTTT.

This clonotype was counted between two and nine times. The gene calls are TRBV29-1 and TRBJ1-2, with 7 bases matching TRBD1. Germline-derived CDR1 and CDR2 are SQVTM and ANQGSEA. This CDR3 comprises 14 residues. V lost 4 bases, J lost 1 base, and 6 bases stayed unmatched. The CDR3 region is CSVVNRGGNYGYTF. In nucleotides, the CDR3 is TGCAGCGTTGTAAACAGGGGTGGTAACTATGGCTACACCTTC. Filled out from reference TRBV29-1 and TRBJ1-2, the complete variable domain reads SAVISQKPSRDICQRGTSLTIQCQVDSQVTMMFWYRQQPGQSLTLIATANQGSEATYESGFVIDKFPISRPNLTFSTLTVSNMSPEDSSIYLCSVVNRGGNYGYTFGSGTRLTVV.

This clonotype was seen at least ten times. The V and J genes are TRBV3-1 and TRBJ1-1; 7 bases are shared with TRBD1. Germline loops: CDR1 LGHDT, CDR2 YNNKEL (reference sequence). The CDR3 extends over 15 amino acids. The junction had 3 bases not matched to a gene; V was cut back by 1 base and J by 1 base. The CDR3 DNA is TGTGCCAGCAGCCAAGGCCCAGGGGGGAACACTGAAGCTTTCTTT. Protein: CASSQGPGGNTEAFF.

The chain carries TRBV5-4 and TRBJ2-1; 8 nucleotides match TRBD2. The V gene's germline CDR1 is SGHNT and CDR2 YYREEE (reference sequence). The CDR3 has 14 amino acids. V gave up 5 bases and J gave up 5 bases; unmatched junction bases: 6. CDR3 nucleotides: TGTGCCAGCAGTTTAGCGGGAACGGACAATGAGCAGTTCTTC. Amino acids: CASSLAGTDNEQFF.

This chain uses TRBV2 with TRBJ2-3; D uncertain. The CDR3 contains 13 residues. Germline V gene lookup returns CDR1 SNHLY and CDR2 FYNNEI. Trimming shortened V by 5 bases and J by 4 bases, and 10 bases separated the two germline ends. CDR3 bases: TGTGCCAGCAGTTACGGAGAGCCAGATACGCAGTATTTT. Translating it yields CASSYGEPDTQYF. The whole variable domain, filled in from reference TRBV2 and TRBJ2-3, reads EPEVTQTPSHQVTQMGQEVILRCVPISNHLYFYWYRQILGQKVEFLVSFYNNEISEKSEIFDDQFSVERPDGSNFTLKIRSTKLEDSAMYFCASSYGEPDTQYFGPGTRLTVL.

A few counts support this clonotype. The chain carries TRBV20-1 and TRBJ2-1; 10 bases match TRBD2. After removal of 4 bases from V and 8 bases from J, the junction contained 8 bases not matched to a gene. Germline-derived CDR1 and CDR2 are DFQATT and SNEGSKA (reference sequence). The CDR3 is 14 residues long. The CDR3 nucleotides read TGCAGTGCTATACGGGCTAGCGGGGGTCATGAGCAGTTCTTC. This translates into CSAIRASGGHEQFF.

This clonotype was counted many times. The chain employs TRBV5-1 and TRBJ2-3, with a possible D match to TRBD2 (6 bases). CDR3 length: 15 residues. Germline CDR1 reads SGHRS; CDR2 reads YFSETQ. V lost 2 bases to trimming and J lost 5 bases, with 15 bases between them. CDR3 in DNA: TGCGCCAGCAGCTTAACGGCGGGAAGTGGAGATACGCAGTATTTT. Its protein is CASSLTAGSGDTQYF.

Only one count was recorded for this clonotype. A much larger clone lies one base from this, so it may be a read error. As DNA, the CDR3 is TGTGCCAGCAGCCCGGGCCTCAAGCAGTACTTC. It specifies CASSPGLKQYF. V is TRBV13 and J is TRBJ2-7, with no clear D. Deletions cut 5 bases from V and 8 bases from J, with 10 bases between. Germline V gives CDR1 PRHDT, CDR2 FYEKMQ (reference sequence). This CDR3 is 11 amino acids long.

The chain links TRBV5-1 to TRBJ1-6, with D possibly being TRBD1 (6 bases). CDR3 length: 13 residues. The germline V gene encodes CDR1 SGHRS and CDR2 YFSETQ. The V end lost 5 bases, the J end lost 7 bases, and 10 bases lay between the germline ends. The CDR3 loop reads CASSTGLNSPLHF. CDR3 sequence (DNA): TGCGCCAGCAGTACAGGGTTGAATTCACCCCTCCACTTT.

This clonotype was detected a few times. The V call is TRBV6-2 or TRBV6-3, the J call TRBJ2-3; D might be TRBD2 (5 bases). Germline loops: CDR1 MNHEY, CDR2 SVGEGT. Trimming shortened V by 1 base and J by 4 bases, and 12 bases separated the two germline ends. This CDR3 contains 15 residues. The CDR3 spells CASSYYGRRADTQYF. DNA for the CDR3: TGTGCCAGCAGTTACTACGGACGGCGGGCAGATACGCAGTATTTT.